This record concerns one T cell receptor (beta chain) sequence. The data belong to a study of blood T cell repertoires in COVID-19. The V end was cut by 5 bases, the J end by 2 bases, with 11 bases between. Looked up from germline, CDR1 is LNHDA and CDR2 is SQIVND (reference sequence). The CDR3 covers 14 residues. Authors' analysis steps: Reference gene primer amplification gave nucleated cell count estimates. Only in-frame clones appear in the TCRdb table, and some are missing; sequencing was by immunoSEQ multiplex PCR. Clone size and the V and J calls come from that table; the DNA yielded D and trimming. In the table there are roughly 500,000 clones, 80% to 90% of which are singletons. In Seattle, patients joined the study during active infection and were tracked longitudinally.

The gene calls are TRBV19 and TRBJ2-3, with D possibly being TRBD1 (6 bases). The TCR was taken from a man younger than 35 with COVID-19, enrolled during active disease. The sequenced sample was peripheral blood. This CDR3 reads CASSLQGNTDTQYF. The CDR3, as DNA: TGTGCCAGTAGTTTACAGGGAAACACAGATACGCAGTATTTT.